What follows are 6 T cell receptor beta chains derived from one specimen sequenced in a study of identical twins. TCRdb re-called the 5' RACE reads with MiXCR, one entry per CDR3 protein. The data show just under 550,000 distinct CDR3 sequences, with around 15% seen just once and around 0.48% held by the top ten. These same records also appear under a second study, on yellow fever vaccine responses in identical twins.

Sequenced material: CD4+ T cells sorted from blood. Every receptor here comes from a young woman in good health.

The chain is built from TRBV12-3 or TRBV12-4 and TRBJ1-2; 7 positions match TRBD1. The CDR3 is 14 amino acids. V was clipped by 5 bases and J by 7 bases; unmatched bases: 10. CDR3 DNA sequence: TGTGCCAGCAGTCCACTACAGGGGATTATTGGCTACACCTTC. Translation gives CASSPLQGIIGYTF.

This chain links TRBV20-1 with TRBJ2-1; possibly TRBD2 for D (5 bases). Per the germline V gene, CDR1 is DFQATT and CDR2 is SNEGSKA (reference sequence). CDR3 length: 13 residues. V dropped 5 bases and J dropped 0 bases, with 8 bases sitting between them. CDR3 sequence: CSAWEFSYNEQFF. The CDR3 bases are TGCAGTGCTTGGGAGTTCTCCTACAATGAGCAGTTCTTC.

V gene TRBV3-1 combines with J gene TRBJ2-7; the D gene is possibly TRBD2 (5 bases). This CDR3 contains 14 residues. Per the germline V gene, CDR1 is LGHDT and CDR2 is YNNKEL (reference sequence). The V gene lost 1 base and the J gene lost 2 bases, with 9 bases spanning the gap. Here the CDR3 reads CASSQAAGPYEQYF. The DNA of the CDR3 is TGTGCCAGCAGCCAAGCGGCGGGTCCCTACGAGCAGTACTTC.

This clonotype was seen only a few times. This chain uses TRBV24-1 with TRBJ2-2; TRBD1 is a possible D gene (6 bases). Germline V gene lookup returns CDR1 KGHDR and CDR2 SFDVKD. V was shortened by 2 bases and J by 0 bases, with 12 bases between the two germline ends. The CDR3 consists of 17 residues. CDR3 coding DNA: TGTGCCACCAGTGATTCCCCGGGACACGCGAACACCGGGGAGCTGTTTTTT. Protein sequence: CATSDSPGHANTGELFF.

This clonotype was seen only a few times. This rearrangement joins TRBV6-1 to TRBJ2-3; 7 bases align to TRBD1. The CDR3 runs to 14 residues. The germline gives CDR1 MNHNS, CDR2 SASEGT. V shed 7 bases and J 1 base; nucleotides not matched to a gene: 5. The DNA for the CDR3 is TGTGCCAGCACCACAGGACAGGGCACAGATACGCAGTATTTT. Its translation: CASTTGQGTDTQYF.

The CDR3 DNA sequence: TGCGCCAGCAGCTTGGAACCCGGAGTGGGCTCCTACAATGAGCAGTTCTTC. It encodes CASSLEPGVGSYNEQFF. The chain recombines TRBV5-1 with TRBJ2-1; D gene unclear. The CDR3 has 17 amino acids. Germline CDR1 SGHRS, CDR2 YFSETQ. Trimming shortened V by 0 bases and J by 0 bases, and 13 bases separated the two germline ends. Filled out from reference TRBV5-1 and TRBJ2-1, the complete variable domain reads KAGVTQTPRYLIKTRGQQVTLSCSPISGHRSVSWYQQTPGQGLQFLFEYFSETQRNKGNFPGRFSGRQFSNSRSEMNVSTLELGDSALYLCASSLEPGVGSYNEQFFGPGTRLTVL.